This T cell receptor beta chain was sequenced for a study of T-cell reconstitution after alpha-beta-depleted transplantation in children. TCRbeta library construction was performed incorporating unique molecular identifiers. MiXCR was run by TCRdb on the PCR reads, yielding one entry per CDR3 protein. The data show 500,000 to 750,000 distinct CDR3 sequences, 25% to 30% seen once. Overall study results and limits: Recipient T cells and thymic progenitors that survived gave rise to the high TCRbeta diversity observed at day 60 in some patients. Once a year had passed after transplant, T-cell counts and diversity came mostly from newly produced T cells. There were reportedly several hundred expanded graft clones from which alpha-beta T cells came about two months after transplant.

Comments on this clonotype: As yet, its antigen is unknown.

The clonotype comes from a boy under three years old with Wiskott-Aldrich syndrome, due to receive a stem cell transplant. The starting material was PBMCs, obtained before TCRalphabeta/CD19-depleted stem cell transplant.

DNA of the CDR3: TGTGCCAGCAGCATAAGGACAGAATATGGCTACACCTTC. It translates to CASSIRTEYGYTF. This rearrangement joins TRBV7-4 to TRBJ1-2; perhaps TRBD1 as D (6 bases). This CDR3 has 13 amino acids. V was shortened by 5 bases and J by 5 bases, with 12 bases between the two germline ends. From germline, CDR1 is SGHVT and CDR2 SQSDAQ.